Listed below are T cell receptor beta chains from one sample, sequenced in a study of identical twins. TCRdb redid the calling of the 5' RACE reads with MiXCR, one entry per CDR3 protein. The sample has some 500,000 distinct CDR3 sequences; nearly 10% are singletons. These data were likewise used in another study, on yellow fever vaccine responses in identical twins.

The sample was PBMCs. These receptors came from a woman aged 18-29 years in good health. CDR3s include the opening cysteine and the closing phenylalanine or tryptophan. A D gene is named only where the DNA matches it firmly. The listing skips clone size in some rows; elsewhere it reads once, few, many or a size class.

>TRBJ1-5|TRBD1|TRBV10-3|-
TGTGCCATCAGGGAGACAGGGGGCGGCAATCAGCCCCAGCATTTT
CAIRETGGGNQPQHF
>TRBJ2-7|TRBD1|TRBV12-3/TRBV12-4|-
TGTGCCAGCGTTGACAGGGACATTTACGAGCAGTACTTC
CASVDRDIYEQYF
>TRBJ2-7|-|TRBV6-2/TRBV6-3|many
TGTGCCAGCAGTTACCTGGCTAGCGCCTCCTACGAGCAGTACTTC
CASSYLASASYEQYF
>TRBJ1-4|-|TRBV6-1|-
TGTGCCAGCAGTGAACCCGGACACGCCGCTAATGAAAAACTGTTTTTT
CASSEPGHAANEKLFF
>TRBJ2-3|TRBD2|TRBV20-1|-
TGCAGTGCTGAGGGACTAGCGGGAGCCCCAGATACGCAGTATTTT
CSAEGLAGAPDTQYF
>TRBJ2-1|TRBD1|TRBV11-2|few
TGTGCCAGCAGCCCCTCCGAGGGGGACAGGGACTACAATGAGCAGTTCTTC
CASSPSEGDRDYNEQFF
>TRBJ1-3|-|TRBV20-1|many
TGCAGTGCTAGAGATTCCCGCCGAGCGGGGGGAAACACCATATATTTT
CSARDSRRAGGNTIYF
>TRBJ2-7|-|TRBV12-3/TRBV12-4|many
TGTGCCAGCAGTTTATCGGCCCTGGAGGAGCAGTACTTC
CASSLSALEEQYF
>TRBJ2-3|-|TRBV5-1|many
TGCGCCAGCAGCCCCTTTCGGGGCGGAGGAACAGATACGCAGTATTTT
CASSPFRGGGTDTQYF
>TRBJ1-5|-|TRBV19|-
TGTGCCAGCCTCGACCCCAGGGAGTTTAATCAGCCCCAGCATTTT
CASLDPREFNQPQHF
>TRBJ2-1|TRBD1|TRBV7-7|many
TGTGCTAGCAGCTCAAGGACAGGGAGCAATGAGCAGTTCTTC
CASSSRTGSNEQFF
>TRBJ2-3|-|TRBV7-7|few
TGTGCTAGCAGCCCATTAGCGGATCGGAGGCAGTATTTT
CASSPLADRRQYF
>TRBJ2-7|-|TRBV28|many
TGTGCCAGCCGAGGGGCAGGGCTTTCCTACGAGCAGTACTTC
CASRGAGLSYEQYF
>TRBJ2-7|-|TRBV6-5|-
TGTGCCAGCAGTTCTCGGACCTCGACGTACTTC
CASSSRTSTYF
>TRBJ2-2|-|TRBV7-9|many
TGTGCCAGCAGCTTAGGCGGGGCCCCGACCGGGGAGCTGTTTTTT
CASSLGGAPTGELFF
>TRBJ2-7|-|TRBV20-1|few
TGCAGTGCGGCTCCGGACGAGCAGTACTTC
CSAAPDEQYF
>TRBJ2-1|TRBD2|TRBV5-5|-
TGTGCCAGCAGCTTGCTAGCGGGAATGGATGAGCAGTTCTTC
CASSLLAGMDEQFF
>TRBJ2-1|TRBD1|TRBV11-2|-
TGTGCCAGCAGCTCGACAGGGGGTAAATCCTACAATGAGCAGTTCTTC
CASSSTGGKSYNEQFF
>TRBJ2-7|-|TRBV2|many
TGTGCCAGCAGTAAGACGGTACAGAGCTACGAGCAGTACTTC
CASSKTVQSYEQYF
>TRBJ2-4|-|TRBV13|-
TGTGCCAGCAGCTTAAAGGTAGCCAAAAACATTCAGTACTTC
CASSLKVAKNIQYF
>TRBJ2-7|TRBD1|TRBV7-9|-
TGTGCCAGCAGCTTAGGTGCAGGGGGAAAATCCTACGAGCAGTACTTC
CASSLGAGGKSYEQYF
>TRBJ2-7|-|TRBV29-1|once
TGCAGCGTTGACGTCTCCTACGAGCAGTACTTC
CSVDVSYEQYF
>TRBJ1-5|-|TRBV15|-
TGTGCCACCAGCAGAGGCAGTCTCAATCAGCCCCAGCATTTT
CATSRGSLNQPQHF
>TRBJ1-5|TRBD1|TRBV7-2|-
TGTGCCAGCAGCTTACTCGGACAGGGGGGTCAGCCCCAGCATTTT
CASSLLGQGGQPQHF
>TRBJ2-1|-|TRBV12-3/TRBV12-4|-
TGTGCCAGCTGTCCTTCTAGGACTACCTTCGGAGGGCACAATGAGCAGTTCTTC
CASCPSRTTFGGHNEQFF
>TRBJ2-1|-|TRBV19|-
TGTGCCAGTAGTATGGATCTGCGGAAAAGCGGAACAACCAGGAAGAACAATGAGCAGTTCTTC
CASSMDLRKSGTTRKNNEQFF
>TRBJ1-5|TRBD1|TRBV20-1|-
TGCTGTGCTAGAGATCCCGCCTCACAGGGGTCCGGCAATCAGCCCCAGCATTTT
CCARDPASQGSGNQPQHF
>TRBJ1-1|-|TRBV12-5|-
TGTGCTAGTGGTTTTTGGGGGCAAACTGAAGCTTTCTTT
CASGFWGQTEAFF
>TRBJ2-4|-|TRBV20-1|-
TGCAGTGCTCCGCTCCCTGGACTGTCCCTAGCCAAAAACATTCAGTACTTC
CSAPLPGLSLAKNIQYF
>TRBJ2-2|TRBD1|TRBV6-2/TRBV6-3|few
TGTGCCAGCAGTTACAGTGGGACAGGACTTACCGGGGAGCTGTTTTTT
CASSYSGTGLTGELFF
>TRBJ2-2|-|TRBV12-3/TRBV12-4|many
TGTGCCAGCAGTTTATTTGCGGGATTTAACGCCGGGGAGCTGTTTTTT
CASSLFAGFNAGELFF
>TRBJ2-7|-|TRBV28|-
TGTGCCAGCAGAGTCTCCCACGGGTACGAGCAGTACTTC
CASRVSHGYEQYF
>TRBJ2-7|-|TRBV27|-
TGTGCCAGCAGCCAACGGGGTGACGAGCAGTACTTC
CASSQRGDEQYF
>TRBJ2-6|-|TRBV20-1|-
TGCAGTGCTAGTAATCCCGGTGGGGCCAACGTCCTGACTTTC
CSASNPGGANVLTF
>TRBJ2-7|-|TRBV27|-
TGTGCCAGCAGTTTTAGGGGCGTCGACGAGCAGTACTTC
CASSFRGVDEQYF
>TRBJ2-5|-|TRBV5-5|-
TGTGCCAGCAGGCCGCAGGCCCCCAAGGCGCAAGAGACCCAGTACTTC
CASRPQAPKAQETQYF
>TRBJ2-7|-|TRBV7-6|many
TGTGCCAGCAGCCCCCCACTCTCCCACGAGCAGTACTTC
CASSPPLSHEQYF
>TRBJ2-6|-|TRBV6-5|few
TGTGCCAGCAGTTACTCCGGTACAGGGCTTTTTGGGGCCAACGTCCTGACTTTC
CASSYSGTGLFGANVLTF
>TRBJ2-7|-|TRBV6-2/TRBV6-3|-
TGTGCCAGCAGTCCCCAAGGAGGGGGCAACGAGCAGTACTTC
CASSPQGGGNEQYF
>TRBJ2-2|-|TRBV19|many
TGTGCCAGTAGTATTCGACTCTCCGGGGAGCTGTTTTTT
CASSIRLSGELFF